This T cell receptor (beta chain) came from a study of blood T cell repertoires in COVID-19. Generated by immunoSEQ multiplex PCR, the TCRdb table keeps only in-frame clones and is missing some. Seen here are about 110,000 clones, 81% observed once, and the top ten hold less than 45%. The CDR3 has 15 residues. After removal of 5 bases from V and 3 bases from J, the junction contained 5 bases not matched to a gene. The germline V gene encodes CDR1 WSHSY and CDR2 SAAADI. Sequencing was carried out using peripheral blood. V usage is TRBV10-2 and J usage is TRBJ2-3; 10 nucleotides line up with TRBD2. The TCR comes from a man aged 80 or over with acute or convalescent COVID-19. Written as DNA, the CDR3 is TGCGCCAGCAGTCCGACTAGCGGGCCTACAGATACGCAGTATTTT. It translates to CASSPTSGPTDTQYF.